The rows below give T cell receptor beta chains drawn from one sample of a study of siplizumab effects on memory and regulatory T cells. Assay: immunoSEQ multiplex PCR; the TCRdb copy retains only in-frame clones and omits some. Here the sample spans about 15,000 clones, around 49% being singletons. These receptors are not linked to any known antigen. Sequenced sample: CFSE-low (dividing) CD4+ T cells sorted from an allogeneic mixed lymphocyte reaction. These receptors were collected from a human donor in good health; the cells came from an allogeneic mixed lymphocyte reaction. CDR3s include the opening cysteine and the closing phenylalanine or tryptophan. The D gene is left open where the match is weak. Clone size is stated in some rows and not others, as once, few, many or a class when expanded.

- - TRBJ1-1 TRBV19 CASSPNLNTEAFF TGTGCCAGTAGTCCAAACTTGAACACTGAAGCTTTCTTT
- - TRBJ2-1 TRBV2 CASSGALSYNEQFF TGTGCCAGCAGTGGAGCTCTGAGCTACAATGAGCAATTCTTC
- TRBD2 TRBJ2-1 TRBV5-4 CASSPPSGRDNEQFF TGTGCCAGCAGTCCCCCTAGCGGGCGAGACAATGAGCAGTTCTTC
- - TRBJ2-3 TRBV29-1 CSVDRDVRTDTQYF TGCAGCGTTGACCGAGACGTTCGAACAGATACGCAGTATTTT
- TRBD1 TRBJ2-7 TRBV7-8 CASSAIAGTGGYEQYF TGTGCCAGCAGCGCCATTGCCGGGACAGGGGGCTACGAGCAGTACTTC
- TRBD1 TRBJ2-5 TRBV7-3 CASSLSPGGTQYF TGTGCCAGCAGCTTAAGCCCAGGGGGGACCCAGTACTTC
few TRBD1 TRBJ1-2 TRBV18 CASSLTGDYGYTF TGTGCCAGCTCACTTACAGGGGACTATGGCTACACCTTC
few - TRBJ1-6 TRBV18 CASSPQRARPPLHF TGTGCCAGCTCACCACAACGGGCGCGTCCACCCCTCCACTTT
- - TRBJ2-1 TRBV6-1 CASTKGSYNEQFF TGTGCCAGCACGAAGGGTTCCTACAATGAGCAGTTCTTC
- - TRBJ1-5 TRBV18 CASSPQEGVSNQPQHF TGTGCCAGCTCACCACAGGAAGGGGTGAGCAATCAGCCCCAGCATTTT
- - TRBJ2-6 TRBV7-8 CASSNGTPQSRANVLTF TGTGCCAGCAGCAACGGTACCCCACAAAGTCGGGCCAACGTCCTGACTTTC
few - TRBJ2-6 TRBV30 CAWRNSGANVLTF TGTGCCTGGAGAAATTCTGGGGCCAACGTCCTGACTTTC
- TRBD2 TRBJ2-7 TRBV18 CASSPVRGGYEQYF TGTGCCAGCTCACCGGTACGGGGGGGCTACGAGCAGTACTTC
medium-sized - TRBJ2-3 TRBV19 CATSFLREDTQYF TGTGCCACTTCATTCCTTAGAGAAGATACGCAGTATTTT
- TRBD1 TRBJ2-7 TRBV7-2 CASSMGQNRGEQYF TGTGCCAGCAGCATGGGACAGAACCGTGGGGAGCAGTACTTC
- - TRBJ1-2 TRBV5-6 CASSLVPGAYGYTF TGTGCCAGCAGCTTGGTCCCGGGTGCCTATGGCTACACCTTC
- - TRBJ1-5 TRBV30 CACQGGGSNQPQHF TGTGCCTGCCAAGGCGGCGGTAGCAATCAGCCCCAGCATTTT
medium-sized TRBD1 TRBJ1-5 TRBV5-5 CASSLAFTGTGGHQPQHF TGTGCCAGCAGCTTGGCCTTCACCGGGACAGGGGGCCACCAGCCCCAGCATTTT
- - TRBJ1-5 TRBV18 CASSSQGHDQPQHF TGTGCCAGCTCATCCCAGGGGCATGACCAGCCCCAGCATTTT
- - TRBJ2-7 TRBV10-3 CAISESGYEQYF TGTGCCATCAGTGAGTCTGGGTACGAGCAGTACTTC
- - TRBJ1-4 TRBV25-1 CASGDSGRRGLFF TGTGCCAGCGGCGACAGCGGCAGACGAGGACTGTTTTTT
once TRBD2 TRBJ2-7 TRBV7-9 CASSLASGTYEQYF TGTGCCAGCAGCTTAGCGAGCGGGACCTACGAGCAGTACTTC
- - TRBJ1-2 TRBV18 CASSLGPREIGYGYTF TGTGCCAGCTCGCTAGGCCCCAGGGAAATAGGGTATGGCTACACCTTC
- - TRBJ1-3 TRBV30 CAWTQSGNTIYF TGTGCCTGGACGCAATCTGGAAACACCATATATTTT
- TRBD2 TRBJ2-1 TRBV10-3 CATAGTSGSHNEQFF TGTGCCACCGCCGGGACTAGCGGGAGCCACAATGAGCAGTTCTTC
- - TRBJ2-7 TRBV18 CASSPGTLGYEQYF TGTGCCAGCTCACCCGGGACATTAGGCTACGAGCAGTACTTC
- - TRBJ1-2 TRBV7-2 CASSSTGLLGYTF TGTGCCAGCAGCTCGACAGGTCTTCTAGGCTACACCTTC
- TRBD2 TRBJ2-3 TRBV6-5 CASSYSVGGGQYF TGTGCCAGCAGTTACTCTGTCGGGGGGGGGCAGTATTTT
once - TRBJ2-5 TRBV29-1 CSVGPGGAETQYF TGCAGCGTCGGGCCAGGCGGCGCCGAGACCCAGTACTTC
- - TRBJ1-2 TRBV15 CATSRDYRSDGYTF TGTGCCACCAGCAGAGATTACAGATCGGATGGCTACACCTTC
- TRBD1 TRBJ1-6 TRBV5-8 CASSYKDRGSYNSPLHF TGTGCCAGCAGCTACAAAGACAGGGGCTCCTATAATTCACCCCTCCACTTT